This entry describes one T cell receptor beta chain. CDR3 size: 19 residues. Trimming shortened V by 0 bases and J by 0 bases, and 16 bases separated the two germline ends. From germline, CDR1 is SGHKS and CDR2 YYEKEE (reference sequence). Sequencing used immunoSEQ multiplex PCR; TCRdb keeps in-frame clones, though not all of them. The sample contains about 93,000 clones, about nine tenths of which appear only once. These data belong to a study of PD-1 blockade in classical Hodgkin lymphoma. Study at large: It was nivolumab at 3 mg/kg, given intravenously every 2 weeks, that patients received.

The patients all showed relapse after autologous stem cell transplantation, while their brentuximab vedotin exposure varied. Progressive disease, partial response or complete response was each patient's best response. This rearrangement joins TRBV5-5 to TRBJ2-6; D might be TRBD2 (5 bases). The TCR comes from a human donor with classical Hodgkin lymphoma. Specimen: peripheral blood mononuclear cells (PBMCs), collected before the second cycle of nivolumab. CDR3 loop: CASSLVLGLRDSGANVLTF. For the CDR3, the DNA is TGTGCCAGCAGCTTGGTTCTCGGGCTACGGGACTCTGGGGCCAACGTCCTGACTTTC.